The 9 T cell receptor beta chains below come from one sample, sequenced in a study of T cell repertoires in cytomegalovirus infection. TCRdb redid the calling of the reads with MiXCR, one entry per CDR3 protein. In the table there are some 940,000 distinct CDR3 sequences, around 32% of which are singletons. No antigen has been identified for these receptors. Sequencing was performed on cultured CD8+ T cells from PBMCs, taken from culture after CMV antigen stimulation. The receptor source for this set is a human donor in good health (CMV status not recorded). Some clones in this sample may be carry-over from other donors' samples.

This clonotype has only a few counts. This rearrangement joins TRBV19 to TRBJ1-3; no reliable D call. CDR1 and CDR2 from the germline V gene are LNHDA and SQIVND (reference sequence). V shed 1 base and J shed 0 bases, with 10 bases lying between them. The CDR3 runs 16 residues. CDR3: CASSIGPDTSGNTIYF. The DNA of the CDR3 is TGTGCCAGTAGTATAGGCCCGGATACCTCTGGAAACACCATATATTTT.

There are a few counts of this clonotype. The chain recombines TRBV4-2 with TRBJ1-2; TRBD1 is a possible D gene (5 bases). The CDR3 extends over 16 amino acids. Germline V gives CDR1 LGHNA, CDR2 YNFKEQ. The ends were cut back, 0 bases at V and 6 bases at J, with 17 bases in the middle. This CDR3 reads CASSQEGGDGIHGYTF. In DNA, the CDR3 is TGTGCCAGCAGCCAAGAGGGCGGGGACGGCATACATGGCTACACCTTC.

The chain links TRBV6-5 to TRBJ2-1; 7 bases match TRBD1. Germline CDR1 and CDR2: MNHEY and SVGAGI. The trim removed 1 base at V and 7 bases at J, leaving 13 bases unmatched. This CDR3 is built from 17 residues. The CDR3 nucleotides read TGTGCCAGCAGTTACTATATACAGGGGACCCCAGGGAATGAGCAGTTCTTC. It encodes CASSYYIQGTPGNEQFF.

The chain couples TRBV10-1 to TRBJ2-3; 9 positions agree with TRBD2. The CDR3 has 16 residues. V gave up 3 bases and J gave up 2 bases; unmatched junction bases: 6. Per germline, CDR1 WNHNN and CDR2 SYGVQD (reference sequence). The CDR3 DNA reads TGCGCCAGCAGTGACCGGAGACTAGCGGCCACAGATACGCAGTATTTT. This gives the protein CASSDRRLAATDTQYF.

This clonotype was detected a few times. The chain uses TRBV27 and TRBJ2-5; D is tentatively TRBD1 or TRBD2 (5 bases each). The V gene's germline CDR1 is MNHEY and CDR2 SMNVEV (reference sequence). This CDR3 spans 16 amino acids. The ends were cut back, 6 bases at V and 1 base at J, with 18 bases in the middle. CDR3 protein: CASSQLGPGTQETQYF. CDR3 nucleotides: TGTGCCAGCAGCCAGCTGGGTCCAGGGACCCAAGAGACCCAGTACTTC.

The chain employs TRBV7-6 and TRBJ2-3; the D call may be TRBD1 or TRBD2 (5 bases each). V was shortened by 6 bases and J by 4 bases, with 5 bases between the two germline ends. The CDR3 covers 11 residues. Germline V gene data show CDR1 as SGHVS and CDR2 as FNYEAQ. The CDR3 DNA reads TGTGCCAGCAGGGGGGCAGATACGCAGTATTTT. It specifies CASRGADTQYF.

The CDR3 protein is CASSRWSGDDTEAFF. CDR3 sequence (DNA): TGCGCCAGCAGCCGGTGGTCGGGCGACGACACTGAAGCTTTCTTT. V is TRBV5-1 and J is TRBJ1-1; D gene unclear. The CDR3 sequence is 15 residues long. The germline CDR1 and CDR2 sequences are SGHRS and YFSETQ. The germline V and J ends were trimmed by 4 bases and 3 bases, with 16 bases remaining between them.

Ten or more counts support this clonotype. The chain has TRBV11-1 and TRBJ2-2; a weak D match, TRBD1 (7 bases). This CDR3 is 15 amino acids long. The germline V and J ends were trimmed by 7 bases and 2 bases, with 14 bases remaining between them. Germline V gene data show CDR1 as SGHAT and CDR2 as FQDESV (reference sequence). CDR3 in amino acids: CASTAQGGNTGELFF. CDR3 nucleotide sequence: TGTGCCAGCACCGCTCAGGGGGGTAACACCGGGGAGCTGTTTTTT.

At least ten counts were recorded for this clonotype. The gene calls are TRBV7-9 and TRBJ1-2; D is uncertain. V was cut by 5 bases and J by 8 bases, with 12 bases left in between. This CDR3 is built from 12 residues. The germline gives CDR1 SEHNR, CDR2 FQNEAQ (reference sequence). The DNA for the CDR3 is TGTGCCAGCAGCCCGCGGATTGGGGGCTACACCTTC. Its translation: CASSPRIGGYTF.